This TCR beta chain was sequenced for a study of CD8 T cells in Susac syndrome. When the RNA was reverse transcribed, random hexamers were used with an input of 0.5 to 1 ug. A single record per CDR3 protein comes from TCRdb applying MiXCR to the immunoSEQ multiplex PCR reads. The sample yields about 160,000 distinct CDR3 sequences, roughly 94% seen once. The CDR3 runs to 13 residues. Trimming removed 4 bases from V and 9 bases from J; junction bases left unmatched: 8. This TCR was recovered from a human donor with multiple sclerosis. Sequences were obtained from CD4+ T cells from PBMCs. The J gene is TRBJ2-7, the V gene TRBV12-3 or TRBV12-4; 8 bases map to TRBD2. In DNA, the CDR3 is TGTGCCAGCAGTTCGGCCGCCGGGACTAGGCAGTACTTC. This gives the protein CASSSAAGTRQYF.